The source of this T cell receptor (beta chain) is a study of blood T cell repertoires in COVID-19. Study in general: COVID-19 samples collected from the United States, Italy and Spain covered acute and convalescent phases.

This clone was observed a single time. Assignments of participants to cohorts depended upon their own reported clinical history. As processed by the authors: Reference gene primer amplification in the assay estimated nucleated cell counts. Sequenced by immunoSEQ multiplex PCR; TCRdb stores in-frame clones only, minus some. D and trimming were read from the DNA, whereas the V and J calls and clone size are those reported in that table. The sample holds some 300,000 clones, more than 75% seen once. Germline V lookup: CDR1 SGDLS, CDR2 YYNGEE. V lost 4 bases and J lost 1, with 11 bases in between. This CDR3 spans 14 amino acids.

The sequenced material came from PBMCs or T cells enriched from blood (not recorded which). The chain has TRBV9 and TRBJ2-5; possible D gene TRBD1, 6 bases. The receptor was derived from a young woman who had recovered from COVID-19. CDR3 region: CASSPRTVQETQYF. CDR3 sequence (DNA): TGTGCCAGCAGCCCCCGGACAGTCCAAGAGACCCAGTACTTC. Based on the CDR3 plus reference TRBV9 and TRBJ2-5, the full variable domain is DSGVTQTPKHLITATGQRVTLRCSPRSGDLSVYWYQQSLDQGLQFLIQYYNGEERAKGNILERFSAQQFPDLHSELNLSSLELGDSALYFCASSPRTVQETQYFGPGTRLLVL.